The next 25 T cell receptor beta chains were all read from a single sample in a study of shared clonotypes between healthy human individuals. Measured with immunoSEQ multiplex PCR; TCRdb has only the in-frame clones, and not every one. Found here are about 2 million clones, roughly 96% of them singletons; the top ten hold around 0.13%. Sequencing used naive CD4+ T cells sorted from blood. Subset: CD45RA+ positively selected. The receptors derive from a man aged 18-30 years in good health.

This chain uses TRBV5-1 with TRBJ2-3; the D gene is possibly TRBD1 (5 bases). V lost 0 bases, J lost 5 bases, and 10 bases lay in between. The CDR3 loop spans 14 amino acids. Germline CDR1 SGHRS, CDR2 YFSETQ. CDR3 bases: TGCGCCAGCAGCTTGGGGCCAGGGCAAGATACGCAGTATTTT. Translating it yields CASSLGPGQDTQYF.

This chain uses TRBV28 with TRBJ2-2; the D gene is possibly TRBD2 (6 bases). There are 13 residues in the CDR3. Trimming left V 8 bases short and J 4 bases short, with 11 bases between. CDR1 MDHEN and CDR2 SYDVKM come from the germline V gene. CDR3 loop: CASQRGATGELFF. The CDR3 DNA reads as TGTGCCAGCCAGCGCGGGGCCACCGGGGAGCTGTTTTTT.

The J gene is TRBJ2-5, the V gene TRBV30, with D possibly TRBD1 on 6 matching bases. This CDR3 is 12 amino acids long. Germline V gene lookup returns CDR1 GTSNPN and CDR2 SVGIG (reference sequence). V was pared by 1 base and J by 3 bases, with 6 bases between. The CDR3 bases are TGTGCCTGGAGTGCAGGGGAAGAGACCCAGTACTTC. Amino acids: CAWSAGEETQYF.

This clone was observed a single time. This rearrangement joins TRBV28 to TRBJ2-2; D ambiguous. The germline gives CDR1 MDHEN, CDR2 SYDVKM. This CDR3 comprises 14 residues. Trimming removed 7 bases from V and 6 bases from J, with 15 bases in between. The CDR3 DNA follows: TGTGCCAGCACTCTAAGTAAGGGATCCGGGGAGCTGTTTTTT. The encoded protein is CASTLSKGSGELFF.

This chain uses TRBV5-1 with TRBJ2-3; D not certain. This CDR3 comprises 14 residues. V shed 4 bases and J shed 1 base, with 10 bases lying between them. Germline CDR1 reads SGHRS; CDR2 reads YFSETQ. The DNA for the CDR3 is TGCGCCAGCAGCACTCTAGGCGGCACAGATACGCAGTATTTT. Its protein is CASSTLGGTDTQYF. Looking up the rest from reference TRBV5-1 and TRBJ2-3 gives the full variable domain: KAGVTQTPRYLIKTRGQQVTLSCSPISGHRSVSWYQQTPGQGLQFLFEYFSETQRNKGNFPGRFSGRQFSNSRSEMNVSTLELGDSALYLCASSTLGGTDTQYFGPGTRLTVL.

The rearrangement links TRBV5-6 to TRBJ2-2, with D possibly TRBD1 on 6 matching bases. This CDR3 comprises 14 residues. The V end was cut by 4 bases, the J end by 3 bases, with 10 bases between. Germline V gives CDR1 SGHDT, CDR2 YYEEEE. The CDR3 region is CASSVRQDTGELFF. The CDR3 DNA is TGTGCCAGCAGCGTAAGACAGGACACCGGGGAGCTGTTTTTT.

Only one count was recorded for this clone. The chain recombines TRBV7-6 with TRBJ1-6; 8 bases align to TRBD1. The CDR3 covers 13 residues. The germline gives CDR1 SGHVS, CDR2 FNYEAQ. Losses at the gene ends were 4 bases for V and 10 bases for J; bases not matched to a gene: 3. CDR3 protein: CASSSDRASPLHF. The CDR3 bases are TGTGCCAGCAGCTCGGACAGGGCCTCACCCCTCCACTTT.

The chain joins TRBV4-1 to TRBJ1-2; D not certain. V shed 3 bases and J shed 11 bases, with 19 bases lying between them. The length of the CDR3 is 14 residues. Per germline, CDR1 MGHRA and CDR2 YSYEKL. The CDR3 DNA sequence: TGCGCCAGCAGCCACGATGAAAGACGAGTGGGGTACACCTTC. Amino acid sequence: CASSHDERRVGYTF.

This chain uses TRBV9 with TRBJ2-2; D might be TRBD1 or TRBD2, each matching 6 bases. The CDR3 has 16 residues. Trimming shortened V by 3 bases and J by 3 bases, and 15 bases separated the two germline ends. Germline V CDR1 and CDR2: SGDLS, YYNGEE. The CDR3: CASSDLQGGDTGELFF. The CDR3 DNA follows: TGTGCCAGCAGCGACCTACAGGGCGGGGACACCGGGGAGCTGTTTTTT.

This clone was observed a single time. The chain has TRBV5-1 and TRBJ1-3, with 8 bases matching TRBD1. Germline CDR1 SGHRS, CDR2 YFSETQ. V was clipped by 2 bases and J by 4 bases; unmatched bases: 5. The CDR3 totals 15 residues. CDR3 sequence reads: CASSFQGAVGNTIYF. The CDR3 region has the DNA TGCGCCAGCAGCTTCCAGGGGGCGGTGGGAAACACCATATATTTT.

This clone was seen a single time. V gene TRBV29-1 combines with J gene TRBJ1-2, with no clear D. This CDR3 region has 12 residues. The germline V gene has CDR1 SQVTM and CDR2 ANQGSEA. Trimming took off 2 bases at V and 2 bases at J, with 6 bases between the two ends. The DNA for the CDR3 is TGCAGCGTTGAACGGGCGAACTATGGCTACACCTTC. Its translation is CSVERANYGYTF. Looking up the rest from reference TRBV29-1 and TRBJ1-2 gives the full variable domain: SAVISQKPSRDICQRGTSLTIQCQVDSQVTMMFWYRQQPGQSLTLIATANQGSEATYESGFVIDKFPISRPNLTFSTLTVSNMSPEDSSIYLCSVERANYGYTFGSGTRLTVV.

A note on this clone: No DNA is shown, since the ends of the CDR3 on it are uncertain; the CDR3 is the one TCRdb lists. This chain connects TRBV6-6 to TRBJ2-7. The CDR3 comprises 16 residues, both ends counted. Per germline, CDR1 MNHNY and CDR2 SVGAGI (reference sequence). The CDR3 region is CASSVGPGRTSYEQYF.

The rearrangement uses TRBV12-5 and TRBJ1-2; D call uncertain. Trimming left V 6 bases short and J 3 bases short, with 8 bases between. Germline values: CDR1 LGHNT, CDR2 FRNRAP. CDR3 length: 12 residues. CDR3 loop: CASGSDYYGYTF. The CDR3 DNA follows: TGTGCTAGTGGCTCAGACTACTATGGCTACACCTTC. Using reference TRBV12-5 and TRBJ1-2 for the parts outside the CDR3, the full variable domain is DARVTQTPRHKVTEMGQEVTMRCQPILGHNTVFWYRQTMMQGLELLAYFRNRAPLDDSGMPKDRFSAEMPDATLATLKIQPSEPRDSAVYFCASGSDYYGYTFGSGTRLTVV.

The gene calls are TRBV5-1 and TRBJ2-7; the D is unclear. Germline lookup yields CDR1 SGHRS and CDR2 YFSETQ. CDR3 length equals 14 residues. The ends were cut back, 0 bases at V and 2 bases at J, with 9 bases in the middle. The CDR3 nucleotides are TGCGCCAGCAGCTTGGAAGGCAAGACCTACGAGCAGTACTTC. Its protein product is CASSLEGKTYEQYF.

This sequence joins TRBV5-1 and TRBJ2-7; either TRBD1 or TRBD2 may supply D (5 bases each). The germline V gene encodes CDR1 SGHRS and CDR2 YFSETQ. This CDR3 contains 14 residues. Trimming removed 4 bases from V and 6 bases from J, with 17 bases in between. This CDR3 is CASSGTGRPSEQYF. The CDR3 DNA sequence: TGCGCCAGCAGCGGAACGGGACGGCCTTCCGAGCAGTACTTC.

This chain connects TRBV5-1 to TRBJ2-3, with D possibly being TRBD2 (6 bases). The V end was cut by 6 bases, the J end by 5 bases, with 22 bases between. Germline V gene data show CDR1 as SGHRS and CDR2 as YFSETQ. The CDR3 is made up of 16 amino acids. CDR3 bases: TGCGCCAGCACGGCCCTCTTGAGTAGCGGCCTAGATACGCAGTATTTT. This encodes CASTALLSSGLDTQYF.

This chain's CDR3 is CASSLVGQGLYGYTF. CDR3 DNA: TGTGCCAGCAGCTTAGTGGGACAGGGGCTATATGGCTACACCTTC. The V call is TRBV11-2, the J call TRBJ1-2, with 10 positions matching TRBD1. Germline lookup yields CDR1 SGHAT and CDR2 FQNNGV. With 1 base clipped from V and 5 bases from J, the junction kept 4 bases outside the gene matches. The CDR3 sequence is 15 residues long.

This chain connects TRBV6-5 to TRBJ2-2; TRBD2 agrees at 10 bases. The CDR3 runs to 14 residues. The V gene end was trimmed by 8 bases and the J gene end by 1 base; junction bases not matched to a gene: 1. From germline, CDR1 is MNHEY and CDR2 SVGAGI. The DNA for the CDR3 is TGTGCCAGCTTAGCGGGAGGGAACACCGGGGAGCTGTTTTTT. This encodes CASLAGGNTGELFF.

The chain couples TRBV19 to TRBJ1-6; possible D gene TRBD1, 6 bases. Germline-derived CDR1 and CDR2 are LNHDA and SQIVND (reference sequence). V shed 6 bases and J shed 3 bases, with 12 bases lying between them. The CDR3 sequence is 15 residues long. DNA of the CDR3: TGTGCCAGTAGCGGAGGGGGAAACTATAATTCACCCCTCCACTTT. This encodes CASSGGGNYNSPLHF.

This clone was recorded a few times. The rearrangement links TRBV13 to TRBJ2-7; 11 positions agree with TRBD2. Germline V CDR1 and CDR2: PRHDT, FYEKMQ (reference sequence). Unmatched junction bases numbered 10, after V lost 5 bases and J lost 1 base. This CDR3 contains 17 residues. The CDR3 coding sequence is TGTGCCAGCAGCCTTAGCGGGAGGGCCTTTTGGTCCTACGAGCAGTACTTC. This gives the protein CASSLSGRAFWSYEQYF.

V usage is TRBV5-1 and J usage is TRBJ2-3; D gene unclear. V gave up 0 bases and J gave up 0 bases, with 5 bases separating them. Germline V CDR1 and CDR2: SGHRS, YFSETQ. The CDR3 totals 14 residues. CDR3 in amino acids: CASSLAISTDTQYF. For the CDR3, the DNA is TGCGCCAGCAGCTTGGCTATCAGCACAGATACGCAGTATTTT.

As regards this clone: Other DNA sequences in the same sample also yield this CDR3. This sequence joins TRBV12-5 and TRBJ1-5, with D unresolved. CDR3 length: 12 amino acids. V shed 1 base and J shed 7 bases, with 5 bases lying between them. CDR1 is LGHNT, CDR2 FRNRAP, per germline. Here the CDR3 DNA reads TGTGCTAGTGGTTTGGGAGGACAGCCCCAGCATTTT. Its protein product is CASGLGGQPQHF.

V and J are TRBV10-3 and TRBJ2-2; D perhaps matches TRBD2 (5 bases). The V gene lost 7 bases and the J gene lost 2 bases, with 8 bases spanning the gap. There are 13 residues in the CDR3. Germline V lookup: CDR1 ENHRY, CDR2 SYGVKD. The CDR3 DNA is TGTGCCATCAATCTAGCTAACACCGGGGAGCTGTTTTTT. This encodes CAINLANTGELFF.

The V gene is TRBV25-1, the J gene TRBJ2-7, with TRBD1 as a possible D gene (7 bases). The V end was cut by 4 bases, the J end by 2 bases, with 12 bases between. The CDR3 extends over 14 amino acids. CDR1 is MGHDK, CDR2 SYGVNS, per germline. The CDR3 nucleotides read TGTGCCAGCAGTGGGCAGGGGGGCACCTACGAGCAGTACTTC. It specifies CASSGQGGTYEQYF.

Worth noting for this clone: A much bigger clone sits one base away, suggesting this may be a read error. The same CDR3 arises from other DNA sequences in this sample as well. This chain connects TRBV7-2 to TRBJ2-7; D gene uncertain. This CDR3 contains 11 residues. Germline CDR1 SGHTA, CDR2 FQGNSA. The V end was cut by 4 bases, the J end by 4 bases, with 5 bases between. The CDR3 spells CASSSFYEQYF. In DNA form, the CDR3 reads TGTGCCAGCAGCTCCTTTTACGAGCAGTACTTC.